The 20 T cell receptor beta chains in this list originate from one sample, sequenced in a study of blood T cells in healthy people across ages. Sample-barcoded 5' priming and a J-beta primer mix drove a second PCR of about 6 to 12 cycles. TCRdb recomputed calls from the 5' RACE reads with MiXCR, one row per CDR3 protein. The sample lists over a million distinct CDR3 sequences, almost 25% seen once, with around 0.75% in the top ten. The sample was also linked to a second study, of T cells of mothers and their children.

The sample comprised blood. The source of these receptors is a girl between 2 and 10 years old in good health.

Only a few counts were recorded for this clonotype. V and J are TRBV20-1 and TRBJ2-3; D may be TRBD1 or TRBD2 (5 bases each). The CDR3 has 12 amino acids. Trimming cost V 6 bases and J 4 bases, with 11 bases left between them. Germline CDR1 DFQATT, CDR2 SNEGSKA (reference sequence). The CDR3 DNA is TGCAGTGCCGGGGACGCCGCAGATACGCAGTATTTT. It specifies CSAGDAADTQYF.

There are a few counts of this clonotype. This chain uses TRBV12-3 or TRBV12-4 with TRBJ2-4, with 12 bases aligning to TRBD2. The J segment lost 7 bases and the V segment lost 6 bases, leaving 19 bases of the junction unmatched. This CDR3 is 19 amino acids long. The CDR3 reads CASSPRLAGDLLGGNIQYF. CDR3 DNA: TGTGCCAGCAGCCCCCGACTAGCGGGAGACCTCCTGGGGGGTAACATTCAGTACTTC.

V and J are TRBV10-3 and TRBJ2-7; maybe TRBD1 (6 bases). Germline V gives CDR1 ENHRY, CDR2 SYGVKD. The V and J ends lost 4 bases and 6 bases respectively, with 13 bases between them. The CDR3 has 13 residues. Here the CDR3 reads CAISALTGLEQYF. DNA of the CDR3: TGTGCCATCAGTGCATTGACAGGACTCGAGCAGTACTTC.

This clonotype came up a few times. The V call is TRBV11-2, the J call TRBJ2-4; no clear D. From germline, CDR1 is SGHAT and CDR2 FQNNGV. The CDR3 totals 12 residues. V gave up 7 bases and J gave up 7 bases, with 11 bases separating them. The CDR3: CASNHLSNIQYF. The CDR3 DNA is TGTGCCAGCAACCATCTTTCTAACATTCAGTACTTC. The full variable domain, with the rest looked up from reference TRBV11-2 and TRBJ2-4, is EAGVAQSPRYKIIEKRQSVAFWCNPISGHATLYWYQQILGQGPKLLIQFQNNGVVDDSQLPKDRFSAERLKGVDSTLKIQPAKLEDSAVYLCASNHLSNIQYFGAGTRLSVL.

This clonotype was seen only a few times. The CDR3 protein is CSVRGLGVNTEAFF. Written as DNA, the CDR3 is TGCAGCGTTAGGGGGCTGGGGGTGAACACTGAAGCTTTCTTT. The chain uses TRBV29-1 and TRBJ1-1; 7 positions match TRBD1. Germline assignment: CDR1 SQVTM and CDR2 ANQGSEA. Trimming took 5 bases from V and 0 from J; bases not matched to a gene: 6. The CDR3 is 14 amino acids.

This clonotype showed up just a few times. The V gene is TRBV29-1, the J gene TRBJ2-1, with D maybe TRBD2 (5 bases). Germline CDR1 is SQVTM and CDR2 is ANQGSEA. The ends were cut back, 4 bases at V and 5 bases at J, with 12 bases in the middle. This CDR3 spans 13 amino acids. This CDR3 is CSVVPDGDNEQFF. The CDR3 DNA reads TGCAGCGTTGTTCCAGACGGGGACAATGAGCAGTTCTTC.

This clonotype showed up just a few times. The chain recombines TRBV4-3 with TRBJ1-1, with no clear D. Germline V gene data show CDR1 as LGHNA and CDR2 as YSLEER. The CDR3 covers 15 residues. Trimming removed 1 base at V and 4 bases at J, with 13 bases between. CDR3 sequence reads: CASSQGRVLPTEAFF. CDR3 nucleotides: TGCGCCAGCAGCCAAGGCCGGGTCCTCCCCACTGAAGCTTTCTTT.

This clonotype turned up a few times. The chain employs TRBV7-8 and TRBJ2-4, with 14 bases that match TRBD2. This CDR3 is 15 amino acids long. With 4 bases clipped from V and 7 bases from J, the junction kept 3 bases outside the gene matches. In germline, CDR1 is SGHVS, CDR2 FQNEAQ. CDR3 amino acids: CASSSGTSGSNIQYF. The CDR3 DNA sequence: TGTGCCAGCAGCTCCGGGACTAGCGGGAGCAACATTCAGTACTTC.

This chain uses TRBV6-5 with TRBJ1-3; D is unresolved. Germline CDR1 and CDR2: MNHEY and SVGAGI. Trimming removed 6 bases from V and 3 bases from J, with 15 bases in between. This CDR3 is 15 amino acids long. The CDR3 DNA reads as TGTGCCAGCAGGTCGTATCCGATGGGTGGAAACACCATATATTTT. Its protein is CASRSYPMGGNTIYF.

The chain carries TRBV20-1 and TRBJ1-4, with D unresolved. The CDR3 totals 14 residues. CDR1 is DFQATT, CDR2 SNEGSKA, per germline (reference sequence). The V and J ends lost 3 bases and 5 bases respectively, with 13 bases between them. The CDR3 DNA is TGCAGTGCTAGTCGCGGCAGCTTAAATGAAAAACTGTTTTTT. Its protein is CSASRGSLNEKLFF.

This clonotype was seen at least ten times. The chain links TRBV12-3 or TRBV12-4 to TRBJ2-7; 7 nucleotides agree with TRBD1. The CDR3 has 14 residues. J was trimmed by 3 bases and V by 6 bases; bases with no gene match: 8. CDR3 bases: TGTGCCAGCAGCCCGGGGACAGCGAGCTACGAGCAGTACTTC. This encodes CASSPGTASYEQYF.

CDR3 coding DNA: TGTGCCAGCAGTCAACAGTGGACTAGCGAGAAGACGACGCAAGAGACCCAGTACTTC. Its translation is CASSQQWTSEKTTQETQYF. The chain recombines TRBV6-1 with TRBJ2-5; 9 bases fit TRBD2. The CDR3 loop spans 19 amino acids. The germline V gene has CDR1 MNHNS and CDR2 SASEGT. V was clipped by 5 bases and J by 2 bases; unmatched bases: 18.

The chain uses TRBV4-1 and TRBJ1-1, with no clear D. Per germline, CDR1 MGHRA and CDR2 YSYEKL. The ends were cut back, 1 base at V and 5 bases at J, with 11 bases in the middle. The CDR3 spans 14 residues. The DNA for the CDR3 is TGCGCCAGCAGCCAAGCTAGATCGGGGACTGAAGCTTTCTTT. Amino acids: CASSQARSGTEAFF.

The chain combines TRBV10-3 with TRBJ2-2; no reliable D call. V lost 6 bases, J lost 6 bases, and 14 bases lay in between. Germline V gene sequence: CDR1 ENHRY, CDR2 SYGVKD. The CDR3 is 14 residues long. CDR3 sequence (DNA): TGTGCCATCAGCCCCGCCCTGGCCGCCGGGGAGCTGTTTTTT. Amino acids: CAISPALAAGELFF.

The chain has TRBV7-2 and TRBJ2-7, with D uncertain. The tail of the sequence fits TRBJ2-1 better, so the J call may be wrong. The germline gives CDR1 SGHTA, CDR2 FQGNSA. CDR3 length equals 15 residues. CDR3 in DNA: TGTGCCAGCAGCTTAGCAACTGCCGCGCGCGACGAGCAGTTCTTC. It encodes CASSLATAARDEQFF.

The chain uses TRBV20-1 and TRBJ2-7; D is unclear. Germline V gene lookup returns CDR1 DFQATT and CDR2 SNEGSKA (reference sequence). The CDR3 is made up of 13 amino acids. Between the trimmed V and J ends, which lost 6 bases and 4 bases, there was a span of 16 bases. CDR3 residues: CSAESTDFYEQYF. CDR3 nucleotides: TGCAGTGCCGAGTCTACCGACTTTTACGAGCAGTACTTC.

This clonotype was detected only a few times. The V gene is TRBV7-8, the J gene TRBJ1-1; maybe TRBD1 (5 bases). The germline V gene encodes CDR1 SGHVS and CDR2 FQNEAQ. Trimming pared 4 bases from V and 3 bases from J, leaving 15 bases between. The CDR3 runs 15 residues. The CDR3 loop is CASSSKWGSDTEAFF. CDR3 DNA: TGTGCCAGCAGCTCGAAGTGGGGCTCCGACACTGAAGCTTTCTTT.

In its sample, this clonotype was seen a few times. The V call is TRBV5-6, the J call TRBJ2-5, with D possibly being TRBD1 or TRBD2 (5 bases each). V was clipped by 2 bases and J by 1 base, with 9 bases between them. Germline lookup yields CDR1 SGHDT and CDR2 YYEEEE. This CDR3 has 14 amino acids. The CDR3 region has the DNA TGTGCCAGCAGCTTATTAGGGACCCAAGAGACCCAGTACTTC. Protein: CASSLLGTQETQYF. Together with reference TRBV5-6 and TRBJ2-5, the CDR3 gives the full variable domain: DAGVTQSPTHLIKTRGQQVTLRCSPKSGHDTVSWYQQALGQGPQFIFQYYEEEERQRGNFPDRFSGHQFPNYSSELNVNALLLGDSALYLCASSLLGTQETQYFGPGTRLLVL.

The chain recombines TRBV5-1 with TRBJ2-1; D unclear. The CDR3 spans 12 residues. Germline CDR1 is SGHRS and CDR2 is YFSETQ. Trimming took 2 bases from V and 12 from J, leaving 12 bases between them. CDR3 sequence: CASSLKTDGQFF. Written as DNA, the CDR3 is TGCGCCAGCAGCTTAAAGACGGACGGGCAGTTCTTC.

J is TRBJ2-7 and V is TRBV6-5; D perhaps matches TRBD1 (5 bases). The germline V and J ends were trimmed by 2 bases and 2 bases, with 13 bases remaining between them. The CDR3 contains 15 residues. Per the germline V gene, CDR1 is MNHEY and CDR2 is SVGAGI. CDR3 nucleotide sequence: TGTGCCAGCAGTTACCAACCTACAGGAACCTACGAGCAGTACTTC. Protein product: CASSYQPTGTYEQYF.